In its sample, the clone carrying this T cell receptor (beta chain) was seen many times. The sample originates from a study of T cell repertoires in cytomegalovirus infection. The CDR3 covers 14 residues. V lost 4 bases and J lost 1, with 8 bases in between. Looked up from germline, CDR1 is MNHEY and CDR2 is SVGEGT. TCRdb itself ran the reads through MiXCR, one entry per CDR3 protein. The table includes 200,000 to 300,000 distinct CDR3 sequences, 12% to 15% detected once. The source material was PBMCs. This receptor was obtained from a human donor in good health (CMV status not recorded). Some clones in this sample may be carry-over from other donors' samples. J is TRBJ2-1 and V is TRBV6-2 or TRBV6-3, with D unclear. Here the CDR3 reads CASSSALSYNEQFF. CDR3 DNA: TGTGCCAGCAGTTCCGCTTTGTCCTACAATGAGCAGTTCTTC.